Below are 8 T cell receptor beta chains sequenced from a single sample in a study of regulatory dendritic cells for organ transplantation. Sequencing used immunoSEQ multiplex PCR; TCRdb keeps in-frame clones, though not all of them. Found here are approximately 22,000 clones, roughly 87% of them singletons; the top ten hold just over 0.25%. These receptors lack a known antigen. Sorted T cells were CFSE-labeled and cultured 5 days with allogeneic regulatory or mature dendritic cells at 1:10. Input material: naive CD4+ T cells from blood cultured with dendritic cells. As to subset: CD45RA+ naive T cells. Receptors were obtained from a human donor in good health.

This chain links TRBV7-2 with TRBJ2-7; TRBD2 agrees at 7 bases. Germline assignment: CDR1 SGHTA and CDR2 FQGNSA. With V trimmed by 3 bases and J by 5 bases, 10 bases remained unmatched. CDR3 size: 15 residues. The CDR3 is CASSLSSGGPDEQYF. The CDR3 DNA reads TGTGCCAGCAGCTTGTCTAGCGGAGGCCCTGACGAGCAGTACTTC.

The chain couples TRBV28 to TRBJ2-3, with a weak D call TRBD1 (5 bases). CDR1 is MDHEN, CDR2 SYDVKM, per germline. This CDR3 contains 15 residues. Deletions cut 2 bases from V and 0 bases from J, with 9 bases between. CDR3 region: CASSLEGASTDTQYF. The CDR3, as DNA: TGTGCCAGCAGTTTAGAAGGGGCCAGCACAGATACGCAGTATTTT.

The chain combines TRBV13 with TRBJ2-7; maybe TRBD1 (6 bases). CDR1 PRHDT and CDR2 FYEKMQ come from the germline V gene (reference sequence). The germline V and J ends were trimmed by 9 bases and 2 bases, with 14 bases remaining between them. This CDR3 has 13 amino acids. The CDR3 protein is CASAPQGTYEQYF. The CDR3 DNA reads TGTGCCAGTGCTCCACAGGGTACCTACGAGCAGTACTTC. Filled out from reference TRBV13 and TRBJ2-7, the complete variable domain reads AAGVIQSPRHLIKEKRETATLKCYPIPRHDTVYWYQQGPGQDPQFLISFYEKMQSDKGSIPDRFSAQQFSDYHSELNMSSLELGDSALYFCASAPQGTYEQYFGPGTRLTVT.

This chain uses TRBV14 with TRBJ2-5; D is undetermined. Per the germline V gene, CDR1 is SGHDN and CDR2 is FVKESK. Trimming pared 4 bases from V and 5 bases from J, leaving 17 bases between. The CDR3 loop spans 15 amino acids. The CDR3 protein is CASSRRTSQAETQYF. The CDR3 DNA reads as TGTGCCAGCAGCCGACGGACCTCCCAGGCGGAGACCCAGTACTTC.

The chain has TRBV5-5 and TRBJ2-7; 10 bases are shared with TRBD1. The V gene end was trimmed by 0 bases and the J gene end by 4 bases; junction bases not matched to a gene: 4. Germline loops: CDR1 SGHKS, CDR2 YYEKEE (reference sequence). This CDR3 spans 15 amino acids. In nucleotides, the CDR3 is TGTGCCAGCAGCTTGGGGGGACAGGGGTTATACGAGCAGTACTTC. Its translation: CASSLGGQGLYEQYF.

J is TRBJ2-5 and V is TRBV6-5; D perhaps matches TRBD1 (6 bases). Trimming shortened V by 5 bases and J by 1 base, and 14 bases separated the two germline ends. The CDR3 runs to 15 residues. Germline CDR1 and CDR2: MNHEY and SVGAGI. CDR3 nucleotides: TGTGCCAGCAGTCGAACAGGGACGGGCCAAGAGACCCAGTACTTC. It yields the protein CASSRTGTGQETQYF.

The rearrangement joins TRBV9 to TRBJ1-1; the D gene is possibly TRBD1 (5 bases). The CDR3 has 15 amino acids. V lost 0 bases, J lost 0 bases, and 9 bases lay in between. Per the germline V gene, CDR1 is SGDLS and CDR2 is YYNGEE. CDR3 sequence (DNA): TGTGCCAGCAGCGTAGAAGGGGTTATGAACACTGAAGCTTTCTTT. Translating gives CASSVEGVMNTEAFF. Full variable domain (rest looked up from reference TRBV9 and TRBJ1-1): DSGVTQTPKHLITATGQRVTLRCSPRSGDLSVYWYQQSLDQGLQFLIQYYNGEERAKGNILERFSAQQFPDLHSELNLSSLELGDSALYFCASSVEGVMNTEAFFGQGTRLTVV.

This clone was observed a few times. V and J are TRBV18 and TRBJ2-2; D gene unclear. CDR3 length equals 15 residues. With 3 bases removed from V and 0 bases from J, the gap between germline ends came to 8 bases. Germline V CDR1 and CDR2: KGHSH, LQKENI. CDR3 nucleotide sequence: TGTGCCAGCTCACCGCTATATACGAACACCGGGGAGCTGTTTTTT. Its translation is CASSPLYTNTGELFF.